This entry lists 21 T cell receptor beta chains sequenced from one sample in a study of blood T cell repertoires in COVID-19. Sequencing used immunoSEQ multiplex PCR; TCRdb keeps in-frame clones, though not all of them. Among 150,000 to 200,000 clones, roughly nine tenths were seen once, and the ten largest hold 1.2%. The source material was PBMCs or T cells enriched from blood (not recorded which). Source of these receptors: a human donor with acute COVID-19. The donor label of this sample is uncertain.

This chain uses TRBV27 with TRBJ1-2; 9 positions agree with TRBD1. Germline values: CDR1 MNHEY, CDR2 SMNVEV (reference sequence). The ends lost 3 bases at V and 8 bases at J; junction bases unmatched: 7. The CDR3 extends over 14 amino acids. The CDR3 coding sequence is TGTGCCAGCAGTTTCAACAGGGGGCTAGGAGGCTACACCTTC. It codes for CASSFNRGLGGYTF.

The table lists this clone with a count of one. This chain joins TRBV7-9 and TRBJ2-2; 10 nucleotides match TRBD1. This CDR3 has 16 amino acids. The V gene's germline CDR1 is SEHNR and CDR2 FQNEAQ (reference sequence). The junction had 8 bases not matched to a gene; V was cut back by 5 bases and J by 5 bases. CDR3 sequence (DNA): TGTGCCAGCAGCGACCGGGACAGGGGAGGTACCGGGGAGCTGTTTTTT. Its translation: CASSDRDRGGTGELFF.

V is TRBV27 and J is TRBJ2-1, with 11 positions matching TRBD2. This CDR3 region has 16 residues. Trimming cost V 3 bases and J 3 bases; bases outside gene matches: 4. CDR1 and CDR2 (germline): MNHEY, SMNVEV (reference sequence). CDR3: CASSLRLAGGYNEQFF. CDR3 in DNA: TGTGCCAGCAGTTTGAGGCTAGCGGGGGGCTACAATGAGCAGTTCTTC.

The rearrangement links TRBV7-8 to TRBJ2-7; 7 bases are shared with TRBD2. In germline, CDR1 is SGHVS, CDR2 FQNEAQ. V lost 1 base to trimming and J lost 0 bases; unmatched junction nucleotides: 6. The CDR3 totals 16 residues. CDR3 DNA: TGTGCCAGCAGCTTAGGTGGGCGGGGGACCTCCTACGAGCAGTACTTC. Its translation: CASSLGGRGTSYEQYF.

This clone was observed a single time. The rearrangement joins TRBV5-1 to TRBJ2-1; D might be TRBD2 (6 bases). Germline V gene data show CDR1 as SGHRS and CDR2 as YFSETQ. The CDR3 runs 19 residues. V was shortened by 1 base and J by 1 base, with 21 bases between the two germline ends. The CDR3 sequence: CASSLFAGLTPKSYNEQFF. The CDR3 nucleotides are TGCGCCAGCAGCTTGTTCGCCGGACTAACCCCGAAATCCTACAATGAGCAGTTCTTC.

The V gene is TRBV24-1, the J gene TRBJ2-5; 8 positions agree with TRBD1. Looked up from germline, CDR1 is KGHDR and CDR2 is SFDVKD. This CDR3 has 16 residues. With V trimmed by 5 bases and J by 5 bases, 12 bases remained unmatched. The CDR3 sequence is CATSANPTGVSETQYF. In nucleotides, the CDR3 is TGTGCCACCAGTGCTAACCCGACAGGGGTTAGTGAGACCCAGTACTTC.

The V gene is TRBV28, the J gene TRBJ2-5; 7 nucleotides match TRBD1. Trimming cost V 4 bases and J 2 bases; bases outside gene matches: 10. Looked up from germline, CDR1 is MDHEN and CDR2 is SYDVKM. The CDR3 length is 16 residues. The CDR3 region has the DNA TGTGCCAGCAGTTCGGCCCTTAGGACAGGACAAGAGACCCAGTACTTC. Translation gives CASSSALRTGQETQYF.

The chain couples TRBV19 to TRBJ1-1; no firm D call. V was cut by 0 bases and J by 3 bases, with 5 bases left in between. This CDR3 comprises 13 residues. Looked up from germline, CDR1 is LNHDA and CDR2 is SQIVND (reference sequence). CDR3 in amino acids: CASSIDRDTEAFF. In nucleotides, the CDR3 is TGTGCCAGTAGTATAGATCGGGACACTGAAGCTTTCTTT.

V usage is TRBV4-3 and J usage is TRBJ1-5, with D maybe TRBD1 (6 bases). This CDR3 is built from 15 residues. The V gene's germline CDR1 is LGHNA and CDR2 YSLEER. Trimming removed 0 bases from V and 7 bases from J, with 13 bases in between. As DNA, the CDR3 is TGCGCCAGCAGCCAAGATCTTAGTAGGGGGCAGCCCCAGCATTTT. Protein: CASSQDLSRGQPQHF.

This clone was picked up one time. The chain recombines TRBV7-8 with TRBJ2-6, with D maybe TRBD2 (6 bases). The V gene's germline CDR1 is SGHVS and CDR2 FQNEAQ. The CDR3 totals 16 residues. The V end was cut by 4 bases, the J end by 2 bases, with 12 bases between. The CDR3: CASSSPWGAGANVLTF. CDR3 coding DNA: TGTGCCAGCAGCTCCCCATGGGGGGCTGGGGCCAACGTCCTGACTTTC.

V usage is TRBV5-4 and J usage is TRBJ2-2; a possible D gene is TRBD1 (6 bases). CDR1 is SGHNT, CDR2 YYREEE, per germline (reference sequence). The CDR3 is made up of 13 amino acids. Trimming removed 6 bases from V and 6 bases from J, with 12 bases in between. Written as DNA, the CDR3 is TGTGCCAGCAAATCAGGGGTATCCGGGGAGCTGTTTTTT. This translates into CASKSGVSGELFF.

The table lists this clone with a count of one. The chain has TRBV27 and TRBJ2-3, with TRBD1 matching over 10 bases. The CDR3 is 15 amino acids. Germline CDR1 and CDR2: MNHEY and SMNVEV (reference sequence). The junction had 5 bases not matched to a gene; V was cut back by 4 bases and J by 4 bases. This chain's CDR3 is CASSWTGGVADTQYF. CDR3 bases: TGTGCCAGCAGTTGGACAGGGGGTGTAGCAGATACGCAGTATTTT.

This chain uses TRBV28 with TRBJ2-7; TRBD1 matches at 8 bases. Germline trimming cut 6 bases from V and 0 bases from J; bases unmatched to any gene: 4. Germline V CDR1 and CDR2: MDHEN, SYDVKM. This CDR3 spans 14 amino acids. CDR3 amino acids: CASRPQGASYEQYF. CDR3 bases: TGTGCCAGCAGGCCTCAGGGGGCCTCCTACGAGCAGTACTTC.

V gene TRBV10-2 combines with J gene TRBJ1-1; 7 nucleotides line up with TRBD1. The CDR3 spans 14 residues. Unmatched junction bases numbered 10, after V lost 8 bases and J lost 4 bases. Germline V gene sequence: CDR1 WSHSY, CDR2 SAAADI. The CDR3 DNA is TGCGCCAGCCAGCCAGGACAGGAGGGCACTGAAGCTTTCTTT. Its protein is CASQPGQEGTEAFF.

CDR3 protein: CATSRDRGQETQYF. The CDR3 nucleotides are TGTGCCACCAGCAGAGATAGGGGGCAAGAGACCCAGTACTTC. The rearrangement links TRBV15 to TRBJ2-5, with D perhaps TRBD1 (6 bases). CDR1 is LNHNV, CDR2 YYDKDF, per germline (reference sequence). The CDR3 is made up of 14 amino acids. V gave up 0 bases and J gave up 2 bases, with 7 bases separating them. Complete variable domain (other parts from reference TRBV15 and TRBJ2-5): DAMVIQNPRYQVTQFGKPVTLSCSQTLNHNVMYWYQQKSSQAPKLLFHYYDKDFNNEADTPDNFQSRRPNTSFCFLDIRSPGLGDTAMYLCATSRDRGQETQYFGPGTRLLVL.

The J gene is TRBJ2-7, the V gene TRBV5-1, with TRBD1 as a possible D gene (6 bases). V lost 4 bases to trimming and J lost 6 bases, with 20 bases between them. The CDR3 length is 15 residues. Germline CDR1 is SGHRS and CDR2 is YFSETQ. This CDR3 reads CASSKTTGSTLEQYF. The CDR3 DNA sequence: TGCGCCAGCAGCAAGACGACAGGCAGTACCCTCGAGCAGTACTTC.

This clone was found once. The chain employs TRBV11-1 and TRBJ2-1; TRBD1 is a possible D gene (6 bases). Per the germline V gene, CDR1 is SGHAT and CDR2 is FQDESV (reference sequence). The CDR3 is 15 amino acids. Trimming cost V 8 bases and J 0 bases, with 14 bases left between them. This CDR3 is CASPRRGSSYNEQFF. CDR3 sequence (DNA): TGTGCCAGCCCCAGAAGGGGGAGCTCCTACAATGAGCAGTTCTTC.

The CDR3 here is CASTSGEPNQPQHF. CDR3 nucleotide sequence: TGTGCCAGCACCTCAGGGGAGCCTAATCAGCCCCAGCATTTT. V is TRBV6-5 and J is TRBJ1-5, with D possibly matching TRBD1 (6 bases). The CDR3 loop spans 14 amino acids. The germline CDR1 and CDR2 sequences are MNHEY and SVGAGI. Trimming shortened V by 7 bases and J by 4 bases, and 14 bases separated the two germline ends.

The J gene is TRBJ2-5, the V gene TRBV6-2 or TRBV6-3, with 7 nucleotides matching TRBD2. The ends lost 5 bases at V and 5 bases at J; junction bases unmatched: 8. CDR1 is MNHEY and CDR2 is SVGEGT in the germline V gene. CDR3 length equals 14 residues. The CDR3 DNA reads as TGTGCCAGCAGTCCGCCGGGACTACGGGAGACCCAGTACTTC. It translates to CASSPPGLRETQYF.

CDR3 loop: CASSLTDRVDAFF. The CDR3 region has the DNA TGTGCCAGTAGTCTAACAGACAGGGTGGACGCTTTCTTT. This chain uses TRBV19 with TRBJ1-1; 7 bases agree with TRBD1. Trimming cost V 5 bases and J 11 bases; bases outside gene matches: 11. From germline, CDR1 is LNHDA and CDR2 SQIVND (reference sequence). This CDR3 region has 13 residues.

The chain is built from TRBV7-3 and TRBJ2-1; 9 nucleotides line up with TRBD2. The CDR3 is 15 residues long. Germline V gene data show CDR1 as SGHTA and CDR2 as FQGTGA. After removal of 3 bases from V and 4 bases from J, the junction contained 4 bases not matched to a gene. CDR3 residues: CASSLTSGVYNEQFF. The CDR3, as DNA: TGTGCCAGCAGCTTGACTAGCGGAGTATACAATGAGCAGTTCTTC.